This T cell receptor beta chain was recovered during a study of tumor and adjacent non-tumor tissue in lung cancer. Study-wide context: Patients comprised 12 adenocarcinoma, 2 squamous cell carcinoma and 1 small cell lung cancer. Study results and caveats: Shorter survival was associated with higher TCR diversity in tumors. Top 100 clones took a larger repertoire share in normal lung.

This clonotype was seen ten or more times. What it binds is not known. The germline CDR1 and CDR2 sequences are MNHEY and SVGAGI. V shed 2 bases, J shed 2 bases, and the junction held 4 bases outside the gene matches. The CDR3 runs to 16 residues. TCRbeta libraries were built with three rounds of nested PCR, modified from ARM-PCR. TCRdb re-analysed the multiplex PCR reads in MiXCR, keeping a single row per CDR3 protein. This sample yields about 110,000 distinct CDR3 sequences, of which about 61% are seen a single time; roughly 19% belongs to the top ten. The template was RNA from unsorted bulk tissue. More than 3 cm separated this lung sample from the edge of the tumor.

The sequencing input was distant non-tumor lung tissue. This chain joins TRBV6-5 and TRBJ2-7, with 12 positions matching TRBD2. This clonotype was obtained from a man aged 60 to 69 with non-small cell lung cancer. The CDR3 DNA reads TGTGCCAGCAGTTACCCAAGGACTAGCGGGACCTACGAGCAGTACTTC. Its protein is CASSYPRTSGTYEQYF.